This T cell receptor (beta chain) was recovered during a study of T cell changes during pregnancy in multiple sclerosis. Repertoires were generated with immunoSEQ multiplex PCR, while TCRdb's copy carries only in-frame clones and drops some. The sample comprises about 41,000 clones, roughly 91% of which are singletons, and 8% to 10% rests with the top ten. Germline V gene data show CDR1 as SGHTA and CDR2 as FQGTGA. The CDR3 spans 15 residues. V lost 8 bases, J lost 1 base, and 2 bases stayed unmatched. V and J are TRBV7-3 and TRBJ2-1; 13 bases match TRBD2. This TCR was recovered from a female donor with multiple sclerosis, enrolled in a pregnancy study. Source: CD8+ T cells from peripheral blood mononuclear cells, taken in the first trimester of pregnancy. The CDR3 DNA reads TGTGCCAGCGGACTAGCGGGGGAGTCCTACAATGAGCAGTTCTTC. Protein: CASGLAGESYNEQFF.